This section outlines one T cell receptor beta chain sequence together with its context. Its antigen is not identified. The sample is drawn from a study of cytomegalovirus exposure and HLA in healthy donors. Study details: Caucasian-associated ancestry cluster membership applied to over 80% of 300 to 450 genotyped donors. Study-wide results and limits: Earlier results showed most TCR beta V segments being productive about 87% or about 30% of the time. Researchers left out some V segments, among them TRBV6-2 and TRBV6-3, as indistinguishable. The Asian-associated ancestry cluster reportedly had fewer N-insertions than the roughly 670-donor mean in a later analysis.

Vbeta (60) and Jbeta (13) primers were used in the PCR. The table came from immunoSEQ multiplex PCR; TCRdb's copy has only in-frame clones and leaves some out. Counted here are under 200,000 clones, 65% to 80% occurring once; the ten biggest clones make up 2.5% to 3.5%. CDR3 size: 13 residues. V lost 2 bases, J lost 4 bases, and 8 bases lay in between. Germline assignment: CDR1 KGHSH and CDR2 LQKENI. This chain connects TRBV18 to TRBJ1-1; no definite D call. Sequenced sample: PBMCs. The TCR comes from a woman in her forties or fifties in good health and CMV-seropositive. The CDR3 spells CASSPGPGTEAFF. In nucleotides, the CDR3 is TGTGCCAGCTCACCAGGTCCAGGCACTGAAGCTTTCTTT.